This T cell receptor beta chain was profiled in a study of cytomegalovirus exposure and HLA in healthy donors. Study-wide findings and caveats: The classifier reportedly diagnosed cytomegalovirus status with high sensitivity and specificity. Productive status was seen about 90% or about 30% of the time for most TCR beta V segments in an earlier analysis. There was a cluster of highly shared sequence variants that was likely a sequencing artifact.

Trimming pared 2 bases from V and 2 bases from J, leaving 10 bases between. This CDR3 has 15 residues. CDR1 is WNHNN, CDR2 SYGVQD, per germline (reference sequence). This clone was detected a few times. What it binds is unknown. Primers included in the PCR were 60 Vbeta and 13 Jbeta primers. Generated by immunoSEQ multiplex PCR, the TCRdb table keeps only in-frame clones and is missing some. The data contain over 70,000 clones, approximately 67% of them singletons. This rearrangement joins TRBV10-1 to TRBJ1-5; D is perhaps TRBD1 (6 bases). The material sequenced was PBMCs. This clonotype was obtained from a man in his forties in good health and CMV-seropositive. This CDR3 is CASSERGARNQPQHF. The CDR3 bases are TGCGCCAGCAGTGAGCGGGGGGCGCGCAATCAGCCCCAGCATTTT.